This section outlines one T cell receptor beta chain sequence together with its context. Other nucleotide sequences in the sample specify the same CDR3. The sample belongs to a study of shared clonotypes between healthy human individuals. The CDR3 runs to 13 residues. With 2 bases removed from V and 0 bases from J, the gap between germline ends came to 5 bases. CDR1 SGDLS and CDR2 YYNGEE come from the germline V gene. Data came from immunoSEQ multiplex PCR; TCRdb stores just in-frame clones and leaves some out. The sample consists of about 2.4 million clones, over 85% of them appearing once. Sequencing was performed on naive CD4+ T cells from PBMCs. Subset described: CD45RA+ positively selected. This TCR derives from a man between 18 and 29 years old in good health. Some clones in this sample may be carry-over from other donors' samples. The V and J genes are TRBV9 and TRBJ1-1; D is uncertain. Written as DNA, the CDR3 is TGTGCCAGCAGCGTTGAATTGAACACTGAAGCTTTCTTT. Translating gives CASSVELNTEAFF.